These 26 T cell receptor beta chains came from one sample sequenced in a study of CD4 T cells in relation to SARS-CoV-2 and coronaviruses. For these TCRs, the target antigens are not known. The repertoire was sequenced with immunoSEQ multiplex PCR; TCRdb's copy has only in-frame clones and lacks some. The profile shows tens of thousands of clones, roughly 76% of them singletons. CD4+ T cells from unexposed donors were obtained before the COVID-19 pandemic (2011-2018). Isolation of CD4+ T cells took place after around eleven days in culture. The sequenced sample consisted of CD4+ T cells from PBMCs, cultured in vitro. The receptors originated from a human donor in good health.

This chain connects TRBV4-1 to TRBJ1-5; 8 bases are shared with TRBD1. Trimming cost V 3 bases and J 0 bases; bases outside gene matches: 7. There are 17 residues in the CDR3. The germline V gene encodes CDR1 MGHRA and CDR2 YSYEKL. The CDR3 loop reads CASSHPRTGSSNQPQHF. The CDR3 nucleotides read TGCGCCAGCAGCCACCCTAGGACAGGGAGTAGCAATCAGCCCCAGCATTTT.

The V call is TRBV19, the J call TRBJ1-2, with 7 bases identical to TRBD1. V lost 7 bases and J lost 3; bases outside the gene matches: 11. CDR1 is LNHDA, CDR2 SQIVND, per germline (reference sequence). This CDR3 is 15 amino acids long. The CDR3 loop reads CASMGDRTGYYGYTF. The CDR3 DNA reads as TGTGCCAGTATGGGTGATCGGACAGGTTACTATGGCTACACCTTC.

The J gene is TRBJ2-6, the V gene TRBV5-1; no clear D gene. V shed 0 bases and J shed 1 base, with 5 bases lying between them. This CDR3 spans 15 amino acids. Germline V lookup: CDR1 SGHRS, CDR2 YFSETQ. The CDR3 DNA reads as TGCGCCAGCAGCTTGGACCGTTCTGGGGCCAACGTCCTGACTTTC. Its protein product is CASSLDRSGANVLTF.

The CDR3 nucleotides read TGTGCCAGCAGCCTACAGGGGGCCAAAAACATTCAGTACTTC. This gives the protein CASSLQGAKNIQYF. The chain carries TRBV3-1 (or the pseudogene TRBV3-2) and TRBJ2-4; TRBD1 matches at 7 bases. The length of the CDR3 is 14 residues. Germline V gene data show CDR1 as LGHDT and CDR2 as YNNKEL (reference sequence). V shed 4 bases and J 1 base; nucleotides not matched to a gene: 1.

The rearrangement uses TRBV6-2 or TRBV6-3 and TRBJ1-5; 11 nucleotides align to TRBD1. Per the germline V gene, CDR1 is MNHEY and CDR2 is SVGEGT. The CDR3 spans 18 residues. The V and J ends lost 2 bases and 3 bases, in that order; junction bases with no gene match: 9. The CDR3 loop is CASSYRMDRGRFNQPQHF. Written as DNA, the CDR3 is TGTGCCAGCAGTTACCGCATGGACAGGGGGCGATTCAATCAGCCCCAGCATTTT.

The J gene is TRBJ1-2, the V gene TRBV5-6; 7 bases align to TRBD1. The length of the CDR3 is 13 residues. Germline V lookup: CDR1 SGHDT, CDR2 YYEEEE. J was trimmed by 5 bases and V by 3 bases; bases with no gene match: 4. CDR3 DNA sequence: TGTGCCAGCAGCTCTGGGACAGCGTATGGCTACACCTTC. It encodes CASSSGTAYGYTF.

The chain has TRBV5-1 and TRBJ1-6; D might be TRBD1 (6 bases). The germline V gene encodes CDR1 SGHRS and CDR2 YFSETQ. This CDR3 region has 16 residues. With 3 bases removed from V and 7 bases from J, the gap between germline ends came to 17 bases. The CDR3 DNA sequence: TGCGCCAGCAGCTCCGGACAGCCATCGGGGAATTCACCCCTCCACTTT. Translated: CASSSGQPSGNSPLHF.

The chain links TRBV6-5 to TRBJ2-3; D may be TRBD2 (6 bases). V was cut by 2 bases and J by 7 bases, with 16 bases left in between. There are 15 residues in the CDR3. Germline lookup yields CDR1 MNHEY and CDR2 SVGAGI. The CDR3 sequence: CASSYEGRGGNTQYF. CDR3 bases: TGTGCCAGCAGTTACGAGGGACGGGGCGGGAATACGCAGTATTTT.

The CDR3 loop reads CASNGQANQPQHF. The CDR3 coding sequence is TGTGCCAGCAACGGGCAGGCAAATCAGCCCCAGCATTTT. The chain is built from TRBV2 and TRBJ1-5, with no clear D. CDR1 is SNHLY, CDR2 FYNNEI, per germline. The CDR3 consists of 13 residues. Trimming took 7 bases from V and 4 from J, leaving 11 bases between them.

V is TRBV5-4 and J is TRBJ2-7; TRBD1 matches at 9 bases. The CDR3 contains 14 residues. CDR1 and CDR2 from the germline V gene are SGHNT and YYREEE (reference sequence). J gave up 4 bases and V 4 bases, and 6 bases lay outside the gene matches. DNA for the CDR3: TGTGCCAGCAGCCCCGGGACAGGGTGGTACGAGCAGTACTTC. Amino acid sequence: CASSPGTGWYEQYF.

The rearrangement uses TRBV2 and TRBJ1-1; 9 bases fit TRBD1. The CDR3 consists of 14 residues. V gave up 6 bases and J gave up 6 bases; unmatched junction bases: 8. Germline V gene lookup returns CDR1 SNHLY and CDR2 FYNNEI. This CDR3 is CASRADRGRAEAFF. The CDR3 DNA reads TGTGCCAGCAGAGCCGACAGGGGGAGGGCTGAAGCTTTCTTT.

There are a few counts of this clone. The rearrangement links TRBV2 to TRBJ1-4; 7 positions agree with TRBD1. V was pared by 6 bases and J by 3 bases, with 7 bases of the junction left unmatched. The CDR3 is 15 residues long. Germline CDR1 is SNHLY and CDR2 is FYNNEI. The CDR3 sequence is CASREQGLPNEKLFF. In nucleotides, the CDR3 is TGTGCCAGCAGGGAACAGGGGTTACCTAATGAAAAACTGTTTTTT.

This clone was detected only a few times. This sequence joins TRBV28 and TRBJ1-4; possible D gene TRBD1, 6 bases. The germline V and J ends were trimmed by 10 bases and 8 bases, with 23 bases remaining between them. Germline CDR1 and CDR2: MDHEN and SYDVKM. The CDR3 sequence is 15 residues long. The CDR3 DNA reads TGTGCCACCGGGGGGGCGGGACCCCTGGAGGAAAAACTGTTTTTT. Residues: CATGGAGPLEEKLFF.

The chain employs TRBV27 and TRBJ2-3; unclear D gene. CDR3 size: 14 residues. With 3 bases removed from V and 0 bases from J, the gap between germline ends came to 7 bases. CDR1 MNHEY and CDR2 SMNVEV come from the germline V gene (reference sequence). CDR3 DNA sequence: TGTGCCAGCAGTTTGGTGTCGAGCACAGATACGCAGTATTTT. It yields the protein CASSLVSSTDTQYF.

The V call is TRBV18, the J call TRBJ2-7, with a tentative D call TRBD2 (6 bases). Germline CDR1 is KGHSH and CDR2 is LQKENI. Trimming stripped 3 bases from V and 6 bases from J, with 12 bases between. The CDR3 length is 13 residues. CDR3 in DNA: TGTGCCAGCTCACCCAGCGGGTCGGTCGAGCAGTACTTC. Encoded protein: CASSPSGSVEQYF.

A single count supports this clone. This rearrangement joins TRBV4-3 to TRBJ1-4, with a possible D match to TRBD1 (5 bases). This CDR3 spans 13 amino acids. Between the trimmed V and J ends, which lost 4 bases and 8 bases, there was a span of 11 bases. Germline V gene lookup returns CDR1 LGHNA and CDR2 YSLEER. The CDR3 loop is CASSPGVQEKLFF. CDR3 DNA sequence: TGCGCCAGCAGCCCGGGGGTTCAGGAAAAACTGTTTTTT.

The chain couples TRBV7-3 to TRBJ2-3, with D possibly matching TRBD2 (5 bases). Germline V CDR1 and CDR2: SGHTA, FQGTGA. Trimming removed 5 bases from V and 8 bases from J, with 17 bases in between. The CDR3 has 14 residues. The CDR3 sequence: CASSPGVADTTQYF. CDR3 nucleotides: TGTGCCAGCAGCCCCGGGGTAGCTGACACTACGCAGTATTTT.

The J gene is TRBJ1-4, the V gene TRBV4-3; D is unresolved. This CDR3 is built from 16 residues. Germline V lookup: CDR1 LGHNA, CDR2 YSLEER. Between the trimmed V and J ends, which lost 1 base and 7 bases, there was a span of 16 bases. The CDR3 nucleotides are TGCGCCAGCAGCCAAGGTCTGTCGGGCGCGGGTGAAAAACTGTTTTTT. Translating it yields CASSQGLSGAGEKLFF.

The rearrangement uses TRBV9 and TRBJ2-1; D could derive from TRBD1 or TRBD2 (7 bases each). CDR3 size: 17 residues. Per germline, CDR1 SGDLS and CDR2 YYNGEE. Trimming took off 1 base at V and 4 bases at J, with 18 bases between the two ends. The CDR3 reads CASSVTTGRDIYNEQFF. CDR3 DNA sequence: TGTGCCAGCAGCGTAACGACAGGGAGGGACATTTACAATGAGCAGTTCTTC.

The chain employs TRBV6-1 and TRBJ2-3; tentatively, D is TRBD2 (6 bases). Germline assignment: CDR1 MNHNS and CDR2 SASEGT. CDR3 length equals 15 residues. V was clipped by 2 bases and J by 0 bases, with 9 bases between them. CDR3 amino acids: CASSEYGTSTDTQYF. In DNA form, the CDR3 reads TGTGCCAGCAGTGAATACGGGACTAGCACAGATACGCAGTATTTT.

CDR3 amino acids: CASSHKILGSSGNTIYF. CDR3 DNA: TGTGCCAGCAGCCATAAAATCCTGGGCTCCTCTGGAAACACCATATATTTT. This chain joins TRBV14 and TRBJ1-3; no clear D gene. Germline loops: CDR1 SGHDN, CDR2 FVKESK. This CDR3 spans 17 amino acids. V lost 3 bases and J lost 0, with 15 bases in between.

The chain carries TRBV10-3 and TRBJ2-2; perhaps TRBD2 as D (5 bases). V was cut by 10 bases and J by 4 bases, with 7 bases left in between. Germline lookup yields CDR1 ENHRY and CDR2 SYGVKD. The CDR3 totals 11 residues. This chain's CDR3 is CATGVTGELFF. As DNA, the CDR3 is TGTGCCACCGGGGTCACCGGGGAGCTGTTTTTT.

This clone has a handful of counts. The J gene is TRBJ1-6, the V gene TRBV27; 8 nucleotides match TRBD1. The V segment lost 5 bases and the J segment 6 bases; nucleotides outside the gene matches: 6. The CDR3 extends over 15 amino acids. CDR1 is MNHEY and CDR2 is SMNVEV in the germline V gene (reference sequence). The CDR3 DNA sequence: TGTGCCAGCAGTGACAGGGGACCCTTTAATTCACCCCTCCACTTT. Protein: CASSDRGPFNSPLHF.

V usage is TRBV13 and J usage is TRBJ1-2; D ambiguous. The CDR3 is 13 residues long. CDR1 PRHDT and CDR2 FYEKMQ come from the germline V gene (reference sequence). The V and J ends lost 5 bases and 7 bases respectively, with 14 bases between them. The DNA of the CDR3 is TGTGCCAGCAGCCTCGACCGACTGGGTGGCTACACCTTC. Translating it yields CASSLDRLGGYTF.

In its sample, this clone was seen a few times. This sequence joins TRBV5-1 and TRBJ1-2; TRBD1 aligns across 7 bases. CDR1 and CDR2 (germline): SGHRS, YFSETQ. V was clipped by 5 bases and J by 8 bases; unmatched bases: 12. This CDR3 is built from 14 residues. The CDR3 DNA is TGCGCCAGCAGTTGGGGACAGTTGGAGGGAGGCTACACCTTC. This translates into CASSWGQLEGGYTF.

This rearrangement joins TRBV6-2 or TRBV6-3 to TRBJ2-1; the D gene is possibly TRBD2 (6 bases). The ends were cut back, 0 bases at V and 5 bases at J, with 14 bases in the middle. The CDR3 totals 16 residues. Germline assignment: CDR1 MNHEY and CDR2 SVGEGT. The chain's CDR3 is CASSYSFLREDNEQFF. The CDR3 DNA reads TGTGCCAGCAGTTACTCGTTCCTGAGGGAGGACAATGAGCAGTTCTTC.